These 25 T cell receptor beta chains came from one sample sequenced in a study of blood T cell repertoires in COVID-19. Sequencing used immunoSEQ multiplex PCR; TCRdb keeps in-frame clones, though not all of them. The table includes 310,000 or so clones, around 90% detected once. The specimen sequenced was PBMCs or T cells enriched from blood (not recorded which). The source of these receptors is a woman aged 25 to 39 who had recovered from COVID-19.

This clone has just one count. The chain combines TRBV11-2 with TRBJ2-1, with 9 bases identical to TRBD1. The V gene's germline CDR1 is SGHAT and CDR2 FQNNGV. J was trimmed by 10 bases and V by 5 bases; bases with no gene match: 9. CDR3 length equals 14 residues. The CDR3: CASSPDRGPREQFF. As DNA, the CDR3 is TGTGCCAGCAGCCCGGACAGGGGCCCCCGGGAGCAGTTCTTC.

The V and J genes are TRBV7-9 and TRBJ2-5, with 7 positions matching TRBD2. There are 15 residues in the CDR3. With 3 bases clipped from V and 2 bases from J, the junction kept 6 bases outside the gene matches. Germline assignment: CDR1 SEHNR and CDR2 FQNEAQ (reference sequence). Here the CDR3 DNA reads TGTGCCAGCAGCTTTTGGCTAGCGGAACAAGAGACCCAGTACTTC. Translating it yields CASSFWLAEQETQYF.

The chain employs TRBV6-6 and TRBJ2-2; TRBD2 matches at 9 bases. This CDR3 is 16 amino acids long. The V segment lost 3 bases and the J segment 2 bases; nucleotides outside the gene matches: 4. The germline CDR1 and CDR2 sequences are MNHNY and SVGAGI (reference sequence). The CDR3 bases are TGTGCCAGCAGTTATTCTAGCGGGGCCAACACCGGGGAGCTGTTTTTT. This encodes CASSYSSGANTGELFF.

V and J are TRBV6-2 or TRBV6-3 and TRBJ1-5, with D unresolved. CDR3 length: 12 amino acids. Germline-derived CDR1 and CDR2 are MNHEY and SVGEGT. V was trimmed by 0 bases and J by 7 bases, leaving 4 bases between them. The CDR3 loop reads CASSYSRQPQHF. Written as DNA, the CDR3 is TGTGCCAGCAGTTACTCGCGGCAGCCCCAGCATTTT.

This clone was counted a single time. The gene calls are TRBV27 and TRBJ2-4; TRBD2 matches at 7 bases. The trim removed 8 bases at V and 5 bases at J, leaving 9 bases unmatched. Germline CDR1 and CDR2: MNHEY and SMNVEV (reference sequence). The CDR3 consists of 14 residues. CDR3 amino acids: CASGEKRGQNIQYF. CDR3 in DNA: TGTGCCAGCGGGGAGAAGCGGGGTCAAAACATTCAGTACTTC.

The CDR3 sequence: CAAKLIEAFF. In DNA form, the CDR3 reads TGTGCTGCGAAACTAATTGAAGCTTTCTTT. This sequence joins TRBV6-6 and TRBJ1-1; no clear D gene. The CDR3 spans 10 residues. Germline loops: CDR1 MNHNY, CDR2 SVGAGI (reference sequence).

The chain combines TRBV18 with TRBJ1-3, with TRBD1 identical over 7 bases. The CDR3 covers 15 residues. Germline trimming cut 2 bases from V and 2 bases from J; bases unmatched to any gene: 3. The germline CDR1 and CDR2 sequences are KGHSH and LQKENI. CDR3: CASSPTGQPGNTIYF. The CDR3 coding sequence is TGTGCCAGCTCACCAACGGGACAGCCTGGAAACACCATATATTTT. Variable domain in full (rest from reference TRBV18 and TRBJ1-3): NAGVMQNPRHLVRRRGQEARLRCSPMKGHSHVYWYRQLPEEGLKFMVYLQKENIIDESGMPKERFSAEFPKEGPSILRIQQVVRGDSAAYFCASSPTGQPGNTIYFGEGSWLTVV.

The chain carries TRBV2 and TRBJ1-2; 7 nucleotides match TRBD1. The CDR3 runs to 16 residues. Germline V lookup: CDR1 SNHLY, CDR2 FYNNEI. The trim removed 2 bases at V and 0 bases at J, leaving 6 bases unmatched. CDR3 nucleotides: TGTGCCAGCAGTGAAAGTAAAGGGGGCCCTAACTATGGCTACACCTTC. Translated, it gives CASSESKGGPNYGYTF.

This CDR3 reads CASSLADRTYGYTF. The CDR3 bases are TGCGCCAGCAGCTTGGCGGACAGGACCTATGGCTACACCTTC. V usage is TRBV5-1 and J usage is TRBJ1-2, with TRBD1 matching 7 bases. V dropped 0 bases and J dropped 4; count of bases not matched to a gene: 3. In germline, CDR1 is SGHRS, CDR2 YFSETQ. The CDR3 runs 14 residues.

This chain joins TRBV5-1 and TRBJ2-1, with 7 bases lining up with TRBD1. This CDR3 is 16 amino acids long. V lost 0 bases, J lost 1 base, and 4 bases stayed unmatched. The V gene's germline CDR1 is SGHRS and CDR2 YFSETQ. CDR3 residues: CASSLGQGESYNEQFF. As DNA, the CDR3 is TGCGCCAGCAGCTTGGGCCAGGGGGAATCCTACAATGAGCAGTTCTTC.

The chain employs TRBV5-1 and TRBJ2-4; D is perhaps TRBD1 (6 bases). V was pared by 4 bases and J by 2 bases, with 16 bases between. This CDR3 is built from 16 residues. Germline V gene sequence: CDR1 SGHRS, CDR2 YFSETQ. The CDR3: CASSQTEGVSKNIQYF. The CDR3 nucleotides read TGCGCCAGCAGCCAGACAGAGGGGGTATCCAAAAACATTCAGTACTTC.

The CDR3 spells CASSVRLAGGWTDTQYF. The CDR3 bases are TGTGCCAGCAGCGTCCGACTAGCGGGAGGTTGGACAGATACGCAGTATTTT. The V call is TRBV7-2, the J call TRBJ2-3; 13 positions match TRBD2. Germline loops: CDR1 SGHTA, CDR2 FQGNSA. The CDR3 runs 17 residues. V lost 5 bases and J lost 3; bases outside the gene matches: 8.

CDR3 sequence reads: CASSYVRGLTGELFF. The CDR3 coding sequence is TGTGCCAGCAGTTACGTCAGGGGGCTCACCGGGGAGCTGTTTTTT. The chain joins TRBV6-5 to TRBJ2-2, with 8 bases matching TRBD1. The V gene end was trimmed by 2 bases and the J gene end by 4 bases; junction bases not matched to a gene: 3. The CDR3 is made up of 15 amino acids. Germline V CDR1 and CDR2: MNHEY, SVGAGI.

V is TRBV7-3 and J is TRBJ2-5, with D maybe TRBD1 (6 bases). The germline V and J ends were trimmed by 5 bases and 4 bases, with 14 bases remaining between them. In germline, CDR1 is SGHTA, CDR2 FQGTGA. The CDR3 consists of 14 residues. The CDR3: CASSRGSGAETQYF. In nucleotides, the CDR3 is TGTGCCAGCAGCCGAGGGTCAGGGGCAGAGACCCAGTACTTC.

The rearrangement links TRBV28 to TRBJ1-2, with D perhaps matching TRBD1 (6 bases). The CDR3 totals 14 residues. V lost 1 base and J 5 bases, leaving 11 bases between the germline ends. CDR1 is MDHEN, CDR2 SYDVKM, per germline. The CDR3 region is CASSLSGRGYGYTF. CDR3 bases: TGTGCCAGCAGTTTATCAGGGAGGGGGTATGGCTACACCTTC.

This rearrangement joins TRBV29-1 to TRBJ1-5; tentative D call: TRBD1 (5 bases). Germline V lookup: CDR1 SQVTM, CDR2 ANQGSEA. This CDR3 region has 13 residues. V was cut by 4 bases and J by 7 bases, with 14 bases left in between. The CDR3 protein is CSVAGGVEQPQHF. In DNA form, the CDR3 reads TGCAGCGTTGCCGGGGGGGTGGAGCAGCCCCAGCATTTT.

This chain connects TRBV6-5 to TRBJ2-5; D possibly corresponds to TRBD1 (6 bases). Germline loops: CDR1 MNHEY, CDR2 SVGAGI. CDR3 length: 14 residues. Trimming removed 3 bases from V and 1 base from J, with 9 bases in between. CDR3 region: CASSYWDTQETQYF. In DNA, the CDR3 is TGTGCCAGCAGTTATTGGGACACCCAAGAGACCCAGTACTTC.

The table lists this clone with a count of one. This chain uses TRBV2 with TRBJ1-1; TRBD1 matches 8 bases. In germline, CDR1 is SNHLY, CDR2 FYNNEI. The CDR3 consists of 13 residues. V trimming: 8 bases; J trimming: 4 bases; junction bases outside the gene matches: 6. In DNA form, the CDR3 reads TGTGCCAGCCCGACAGGGGAGAGCACTGAAGCTTTCTTT. Translating gives CASPTGESTEAFF.

V and J are TRBV7-9 and TRBJ2-5, with a weak D call TRBD1 (7 bases). This CDR3 comprises 15 residues. The germline CDR1 and CDR2 sequences are SEHNR and FQNEAQ (reference sequence). The V end lost 4 bases, the J end lost 4 bases, and 16 bases lay between the germline ends. The CDR3: CASSSHRGGGETQYF. For the CDR3, the DNA is TGTGCCAGCAGCTCGCACAGGGGAGGCGGAGAGACCCAGTACTTC.

This rearrangement joins TRBV4-1 to TRBJ2-2, with D possibly matching TRBD2 (6 bases). Looked up from germline, CDR1 is MGHRA and CDR2 is YSYEKL. The CDR3 has 18 residues. Deletions cut 1 base from V and 3 bases from J, with 18 bases between. The CDR3 coding sequence is TGCGCCAGCAGCCAAGTCATAATGCGGGAAGTCGACACCGGGGAGCTGTTTTTT. It codes for CASSQVIMREVDTGELFF.

The chain is built from TRBV12-3 or TRBV12-4 and TRBJ1-6, with D perhaps matching TRBD1 (5 bases). CDR3 length equals 13 residues. V was trimmed by 6 bases and J by 10 bases, leaving 13 bases between them. Here the CDR3 DNA reads TGTGCCAGCAGCCGAAAGGGGCGATCACCCCTCCACTTT. It encodes CASSRKGRSPLHF.

This clone was observed once. V is TRBV6-5 and J is TRBJ2-5; tentative D call: TRBD1 (5 bases). The V end was cut by 3 bases, the J end by 7 bases, with 6 bases between. Germline loops: CDR1 MNHEY, CDR2 SVGAGI. This CDR3 is built from 11 residues. The CDR3 bases are TGTGCCAGCAGTTATACAGGGACCCAGTACTTC. This translates into CASSYTGTQYF.

V gene TRBV27 combines with J gene TRBJ2-2, with a weak D call TRBD1 (5 bases). The CDR3 is made up of 13 amino acids. The germline V gene has CDR1 MNHEY and CDR2 SMNVEV (reference sequence). Trimming pared 4 bases from V and 8 bases from J, leaving 11 bases between. In DNA form, the CDR3 reads TGTGCCAGCAGTTCGCAGGGTGTGGGGGAGCTGTTTTTT. Protein sequence: CASSSQGVGELFF.

This chain uses TRBV4-1 with TRBJ2-7; 9 nucleotides line up with TRBD1. CDR1 is MGHRA and CDR2 is YSYEKL in the germline V gene. This CDR3 comprises 16 residues. V dropped 2 bases and J dropped 5; count of bases not matched to a gene: 10. CDR3 nucleotides: TGCGCCAGCAGCCAATCCCGGGACAGGGAGTTCGACGAGCAGTACTTC. This gives the protein CASSQSRDREFDEQYF.

This chain connects TRBV25-1 to TRBJ2-5; D not certain. Germline loops: CDR1 MGHDK, CDR2 SYGVNS. The CDR3 is 11 amino acids. V was shortened by 0 bases and J by 9 bases, with 5 bases between the two germline ends. CDR3 region: CASSEYEAQYF. CDR3 coding DNA: TGTGCCAGCAGTGAATACGAGGCCCAGTACTTC.